This paragraph covers one T cell receptor (beta chain) sequence. The antigen is undetermined. This CDR3 comprises 16 residues. The V end lost 3 bases, the J end lost 2 bases, and 13 bases lay between the germline ends. Germline V CDR1 and CDR2: LGHNA, YSLEER. This specimen belongs to a study of T cells after yellow fever vaccination. Overall study results and limits: Peak timing came faster in the weaker secondary response, day 5 versus 15.

TCRdb analysed the 5' RACE reads with MiXCR anew, one entry per CDR3 protein. The data contain 500,000 to 650,000 distinct CDR3 sequences, approximately 13% of them seen just once; the ten biggest clones take up approximately 15%. The TCR comes from a young man who received the YFV17D yellow fever vaccine. The V and J genes are TRBV4-3 and TRBJ2-2, with a possible D match to TRBD1 (5 bases). The input for sequencing was PBMCs, taken on the day of the yellow fever booster vaccination. The CDR3 sequence is CASSQNQGFNTGELFF. In DNA, the CDR3 is TGCGCCAGCAGCCAGAACCAGGGTTTTAACACCGGGGAGCTGTTTTTT.